This T cell receptor (beta chain) appears in the sequencing data of a study of blood T cell repertoires in COVID-19. Study overall: Whether acute or convalescent, the COVID-19 samples came from the United States, Italy and Spain. The analysed material was cDNA or gDNA that came from T cells, B-cell-depleted T cells, or PBMCs.

Each participant's cohort was designated according to participant-reported clinical history. Trimming took off 1 base at V and 7 bases at J, with 11 bases between the two ends. Germline V gene sequence: CDR1 SGHVS, CDR2 FQNEAQ. The CDR3 is 14 amino acids. Clones were sequenced by immunoSEQ multiplex PCR, and TCRdb holds only the in-frame ones, with some missing. The sample has a few hundred thousand clones; roughly 85% are singletons. The sequenced sample consisted of PBMCs or T cells enriched from blood (not recorded which). The chain joins TRBV7-8 to TRBJ1-5; tentative D call: TRBD1 (6 bases). The clonotype comes from a woman in her forties or fifties who had recovered from COVID-19. The CDR3, as DNA: TGTGCCAGCAGCTTAGAGCAGGGGATGCAGCCCCAGCATTTT. It is translated as CASSLEQGMQPQHF.